A selection of T cell receptor beta chains follows, all from one sample in a study of blood T cells in healthy people across ages. TCRdb fed the 5' RACE reads into MiXCR, producing one record per CDR3 protein. The profile covers under 950,000 distinct CDR3 sequences, with about 20% appearing a single time and roughly 22% taken by the ten largest. The sample consisted of blood. These receptors were taken from a man aged 65 to 85 in good health. Both conserved end residues are part of each CDR3. The D gene is left open where the match is weak. Some rows have no size entry. The others give once, few or many, or a class for an expanded clone.

abundance,j_gene,d_gene,v_gene,CDR3aa,CDR3nt
many,TRBJ1-1,-,TRBV4-2,CASSQISAGLNTEAFF,TGTGCCAGCAGCCAAATTTCGGCAGGACTAAACACTGAAGCTTTCTTT
once,TRBJ1-6,TRBD1,TRBV7-2,CASSLAGEGQTNSPLHF,TGTGCCAGCAGCTTAGCGGGGGAGGGACAGACCAATTCACCCCTCCACTTT
-,TRBJ1-6,-,TRBV20-1,CSAREGTLGSYNSPLHF,TGCAGTGCTAGGGAGGGGACCCTAGGCTCCTATAATTCACCCCTCCACTTT
-,TRBJ1-5,-,TRBV3-1,CASSPEWYGQPQHF,TGTGCCAGCAGCCCTGAATGGTACGGCCAGCCCCAGCATTTT
-,TRBJ1-2,TRBD1,TRBV5-1,CASSMGQGIDGYTF,TGCGCCAGCAGCATGGGACAGGGGATTGATGGCTACACCTTC
-,TRBJ2-5,-,TRBV6-5,CASSWAQGQETQYF,TGTGCCAGCAGTTGGGCACAGGGCCAAGAGACCCAGTACTTC
few,TRBJ2-1,TRBD1,TRBV18,CASSPPGQGRYGQFF,TGTGCCAGCTCACCACCGGGACAGGGCAGGTATGGGCAGTTCTTC
-,TRBJ2-1,-,TRBV9,CASSPDLSYNEQFF,TGTGCCAGCAGCCCCGACTTATCCTACAATGAGCAGTTCTTC
-,TRBJ2-4,-,TRBV2,CASSEAVKNIQYF,TGTGCCAGCAGTGAAGCGGTCAAAAACATTCAGTACTTC
few,TRBJ2-1,TRBD2,TRBV11-2,CASSFSGGVYNEQFF,TGTGCCAGCAGCTTTAGCGGGGGGGTATACAATGAGCAGTTCTTC
-,TRBJ2-3,-,TRBV6-6,CASAGSGASTDTQYF,TGTGCCAGCGCCGGCAGCGGAGCTAGCACAGATACGCAGTATTTT
-,TRBJ2-7,-,TRBV7-6,CASSLLRDEQYF,TGTGCCAGCAGCTTATTAAGGGACGAGCAGTACTTC
few,TRBJ1-6,-,TRBV7-6,CASSLGSRAGSPLHF,TGTGCCAGCAGCTTAGGTAGCAGGGCGGGATCACCCCTCCACTTT
-,TRBJ1-5,TRBD1,TRBV20-1,CSARDRQGGGGNQPQHF,TGCAGTGCTAGAGATCGGCAGGGGGGTGGGGGCAATCAGCCCCAGCATTTT
few,TRBJ2-1,-,TRBV5-1,CASSRTLSSYNEQFF,TGCGCCAGCAGCAGGACTCTTAGCTCCTACAATGAGCAGTTCTTC
-,TRBJ1-2,-,TRBV20-1,CSAARRDTANYGYTF,TGCAGTGCTGCCCGCCGGGACACCGCTAACTATGGCTACACCTTC
many,TRBJ2-7,-,TRBV7-2,CASSDQAQSYEQYF,TGTGCCAGCAGTGACCAGGCGCAGTCCTACGAGCAGTACTTC
many,TRBJ2-1,-,TRBV12-3/TRBV12-4,CASSLSRNNEQFF,TGTGCCAGCAGTTTATCCAGAAACAATGAGCAGTTCTTC
-,TRBJ1-1,TRBD1,TRBV15,CATSRAGGTEAFF,TGTGCCACCAGCAGAGCAGGGGGCACTGAAGCTTTCTTT
many,TRBJ1-2,TRBD1,TRBV7-2,CASSLVQGALGYGYTF,TGTGCCAGCAGCTTAGTACAGGGGGCACTCGGTTATGGCTACACCTTC
few,TRBJ2-5,TRBD1,TRBV10-3,CAISERQGSETQYF,TGTGCCATCAGTGAGAGACAGGGTTCGGAGACCCAGTACTTC
-,TRBJ2-5,-,TRBV18,CASSPVNRVGEAQYF,TGTGCCAGCTCACCCGTGAACAGGGTTGGGGAGGCCCAGTACTTC
few,TRBJ1-2,TRBD1,TRBV29-1,CSVVTGMARNGYTF,TGCAGCGTTGTGACAGGGATGGCCCGTAATGGCTACACCTTC
few,TRBJ1-2,-,TRBV20-1,CSASVGADYGYTF,TGCAGTGCCTCGGTCGGGGCGGACTATGGCTACACCTTC
few,TRBJ2-5,-,TRBV4-2,CASSHEGRDRTQYF,TGTGCCAGTAGCCACGAGGGGCGGGATCGTACCCAGTACTTC
few,TRBJ1-2,-,TRBV12-3/TRBV12-4,CASRPGMAGYTF,TGTGCCAGCAGGCCGGGAATGGCTGGCTACACCTTC
-,TRBJ1-1,-,TRBV19,CASSPRDNPMNTEAFF,TGTGCCAGTAGTCCCCGGGACAACCCTATGAACACTGAAGCTTTCTTT
-,TRBJ2-1,-,TRBV6-1,CASSAELGVWEQFF,TGTGCCAGCAGTGCTGAGCTGGGGGTATGGGAGCAGTTCTTC
-,TRBJ1-2,-,TRBV7-2,CASSEGRGGYTF,TGTGCCAGCAGCGAAGGCAGGGGTGGCTACACCTTC
many,TRBJ2-5,TRBD2,TRBV10-3,CAISSSGGVQETQYF,TGTGCCATCAGCTCGAGCGGGGGGGTTCAAGAGACCCAGTACTTC
-,TRBJ2-1,-,TRBV29-1,CSVGGSVGHNEQFF,TGCAGCGTTGGAGGTTCAGTGGGGCACAATGAGCAGTTCTTC
-,TRBJ2-5,-,TRBV14,CASSQAQETQYF,TGTGCCAGCAGCCAAGCGCAAGAGACCCAGTACTTC
few,TRBJ2-1,TRBD2,TRBV7-2,CASSAQSRLAEQFF,TGTGCCAGCAGCGCGCAGAGTCGACTAGCGGAGCAGTTCTTC
-,TRBJ2-1,-,TRBV27,CDSRMLAGNRNEQFF,TGTGACAGCAGAATGCTTGCGGGAAATAGGAATGAGCAGTTCTTC
-,TRBJ2-5,-,TRBV11-2,CASSSGPLRGETQYF,TGTGCCAGCAGCTCCGGGCCCCTTCGAGGAGAGACCCAGTACTTC
few,TRBJ1-2,-,TRBV12-3/TRBV12-4,CASSLAEGSPYGYTF,TGTGCCAGCAGTTTAGCGGAGGGTAGCCCCTATGGCTACACCTTC
-,TRBJ1-5,-,TRBV7-2,CASSLSKGGNQPQHF,TGTGCCAGCAGCCTATCGAAGGGAGGCAATCAGCCCCAGCATTTT
-,TRBJ1-1,-,TRBV29-1,CSVDSSGGRTEAFF,TGCAGCGTTGATTCCTCGGGGGGCAGAACCGAAGCTTTCTTT
-,TRBJ2-1,-,TRBV12-3/TRBV12-4,CASSLWGPYNEQFF,TGTGCCAGCAGTTTATGGGGGCCGTACAATGAGCAGTTCTTC
few,TRBJ2-7,TRBD2,TRBV3-1,CASSLLWGGTYEQYF,TGTGCCAGCAGCCTCCTTTGGGGGGGGACCTACGAGCAGTACTTC
few,TRBJ2-1,TRBD1,TRBV3-1,CASSHLGQEPYNEQFF,TGTGCCAGCAGCCACCTTGGACAGGAACCCTACAATGAGCAGTTCTTC
few,TRBJ2-1,-,TRBV28,CASSPGLDEQFF,TGTGCCAGCAGTCCGGGATTGGATGAGCAGTTCTTC
-,TRBJ2-1,-,TRBV28,CAGGLQNVDEQFF,TGTGCCGGGGGGCTCCAAAATGTCGATGAGCAGTTCTTC
few,TRBJ2-1,TRBD2,TRBV6-1,CASMGLAGVYEQFF,TGTGCCAGCATGGGACTAGCGGGAGTTTATGAGCAGTTCTTC
-,TRBJ2-3,-,TRBV12-3/TRBV12-4,CASRLGRGSDTQYF,TGTGCCAGCAGGTTGGGAAGGGGCTCAGATACGCAGTATTTT
-,TRBJ2-5,TRBD1,TRBV28,CASSRDRAGTQYF,TGTGCCAGCAGTCGAGACAGGGCCGGGACCCAGTACTTC
-,TRBJ1-5,-,TRBV6-1,CAGSDLRYSNQPQHF,TGTGCCGGCAGTGACCTCAGGTATAGCAATCAGCCCCAGCATTTT
few,TRBJ2-7,-,TRBV5-6,CASSANDGASYEQYF,TGTGCCAGCAGCGCCAATGATGGGGCTTCCTACGAGCAGTACTTC
few,TRBJ1-1,-,TRBV5-1,CASSPLAMNTEAFF,TGCGCCAGCAGCCCCCTCGCGATGAACACTGAAGCTTTCTTT
-,TRBJ2-6,TRBD1,TRBV6-6,CASSYGTDLNVLTF,TGTGCCAGCAGTTACGGGACAGACCTCAACGTCCTGACTTTC
-,TRBJ2-1,-,TRBV7-2,CASSAQVEQFF,TGTGCCAGCAGTGCCCAGGTGGAGCAGTTCTTC
few,TRBJ1-5,-,TRBV12-3/TRBV12-4,CASSFTSGLGNQPQHF,TGTGCCAGCAGTTTCACCAGTGGATTAGGCAATCAGCCCCAGCATTTT
-,TRBJ2-5,TRBD1,TRBV11-3,CASSFGTGRQTQYF,TGTGCCAGCAGCTTTGGGACAGGGAGGCAGACCCAGTACTTC
many,TRBJ1-2,-,TRBV4-2,CASSLEAVLYGYTF,TGTGCCAGCAGCCTTGAGGCGGTGCTCTATGGCTACACCTTC